This is a list of T cell receptor beta chains from one sample in a study of CD8+CD57+ T cells in acquired aplastic anemia. A single record per CDR3 protein comes from TCRdb applying MiXCR to the reads. The table has more than 150,000 distinct CDR3 sequences, approximately 48% seen once; the top ten hold over 10%. The sample was sorted CD4+, CD8+, or CD8+CD57+ T cells (not recorded which) from PBMCs. Source of these receptors: a human donor with aplastic anemia. The conserved cysteine and the conserved F or W are not part of the CDR3 here.

TRBV6-1 ASSEVRPEGQY
TRBV7-9 ASSPRGTYEQY
TRBV20-1 SASGTHYNEQF
TRBV20-1 SAVTGVNSPLH
TRBV20-1 SASVPTSGGTTDTQY
TRBV5-1 ASSLVPSYEQY
TRBV15 ATSRDYEYSNQPQH
TRBV7-9 ASSSGQAEEKLF
TRBV2 ASSGTAGYGAGELF
TRBV7-9 ASEPPGQGQSPLH
TRBV5-1 ASSLERGYT
TRBV24-1 ATSEGAPDTQY
TRBV20-1 SARGQRFTDTQY
TRBV25-1 ASSDGFEQY
TRBV9 ASSTHSGVEQY
TRBV29-1 SVELQGVGTEAF
TRBV2 ASSTDRDEQY
TRBV6-2/TRBV6-3 ASSFNMDTEAF
TRBV5-5 ASSPAFSSGNTIY